This is a list of T cell receptor beta chains from one sample in a study of chemoradiotherapy in HPV16-positive cancers. TCRdb's copy holds only in-frame clones and misses some; the assay was immunoSEQ multiplex PCR. The table includes fewer than 25,000 clones, more than 90% detected once. The sequencing used blood, collected from a patient who underwent chemoradiotherapy. All receptors derive from a human donor with HPV-associated anogenital cancer. CDR3s include the opening cysteine and the closing phenylalanine or tryptophan. D genes are given only for firm matches. Clone size is stated in some rows and not others, as once, few, many or a class when expanded.

v_call: TRBV6-1; clone_size: NA; d_call: TRBD2; j_call: TRBJ2-3; cdr3_nt: TGTGCCAGCAGTGAGACTAGCGGGGGCCCAGATACGCAGTATTTT; cdr3_aa: CASSETSGGPDTQYF
v_call: TRBV2; clone_size: once; d_call: NA; j_call: TRBJ1-5; cdr3_nt: TGTGCCAGTGGCAGGGATAGCAATCAGCCCCAGCATTTT; cdr3_aa: CASGRDSNQPQHF
v_call: TRBV6-1; clone_size: NA; d_call: NA; j_call: TRBJ2-5; cdr3_nt: TGTGCCAGCCAGACTGACAGCCAAGAGACCCAGTACTTC; cdr3_aa: CASQTDSQETQYF
v_call: TRBV7-2; clone_size: NA; d_call: TRBD1; j_call: TRBJ2-3; cdr3_nt: TGTGCCAGCAGCTTTGGGACAGTTAGCACAGATACGCAGTATTTT; cdr3_aa: CASSFGTVSTDTQYF
v_call: TRBV6-6; clone_size: few; d_call: TRBD1; j_call: TRBJ1-1; cdr3_nt: TGTGCCAGCAGTCCGACAGGGCCGAACACTGAAGCTTTCTTT; cdr3_aa: CASSPTGPNTEAFF
v_call: TRBV19; clone_size: NA; d_call: NA; j_call: TRBJ1-1; cdr3_nt: TGTGCCAGTAGTATAGGGCCGAACACTGAAGCTTTCTTT; cdr3_aa: CASSIGPNTEAFF
v_call: TRBV7-3; clone_size: NA; d_call: TRBD1; j_call: TRBJ2-2; cdr3_nt: TGTGCCAGCAGCTCACAGGGGGCCAGCGGGGAGCTGTTTTTT; cdr3_aa: CASSSQGASGELFF
v_call: TRBV28; clone_size: NA; d_call: TRBD2; j_call: TRBJ2-1; cdr3_nt: TGTGCCAGCAGTTCCACGACTAGCGGCTACAATGAGCAGTTCTTC; cdr3_aa: CASSSTTSGYNEQFF
v_call: TRBV4-1; clone_size: NA; d_call: NA; j_call: TRBJ1-1; cdr3_nt: TGCGCCAGCAGCCAAGAGACGCAATTGAACACTGAAGCTTTCTTT; cdr3_aa: CASSQETQLNTEAFF
v_call: TRBV10-2; clone_size: NA; d_call: NA; j_call: TRBJ1-5; cdr3_nt: TGCGCCAGCAGTGAGTTCGATTCAAGCAATCAGCCCCAGCATTTT; cdr3_aa: CASSEFDSSNQPQHF
v_call: TRBV7-2; clone_size: NA; d_call: NA; j_call: TRBJ1-1; cdr3_nt: TGTGCCAGCAGCTCCCAAGGCCAGAACACTGAAGCTTTCTTT; cdr3_aa: CASSSQGQNTEAFF
v_call: TRBV4-1; clone_size: NA; d_call: TRBD2; j_call: TRBJ2-1; cdr3_nt: TGCGCCAGCAGCCAAGTATTCTTTGAGCGGGGATGGTACAATGAGCAGTTCTTC; cdr3_aa: CASSQVFFERGWYNEQFF
v_call: TRBV5-1; clone_size: NA; d_call: NA; j_call: TRBJ1-2; cdr3_nt: TGCGCCAGCAGCTTGGACGGGGATTATGGATATGGCTACACCTTC; cdr3_aa: CASSLDGDYGYGYTF
v_call: TRBV5-1; clone_size: few; d_call: TRBD1; j_call: TRBJ1-2; cdr3_nt: TGCGCCAGCAGCTCGGGACAGGGTGAGGTCTATGGCTACACCTTC; cdr3_aa: CASSSGQGEVYGYTF
v_call: TRBV28; clone_size: NA; d_call: NA; j_call: TRBJ2-6; cdr3_nt: TGTGCCAGCAGTCCAAGTCGGGGGGGGGCCAACGTCCTGACTTTC; cdr3_aa: CASSPSRGGANVLTF
v_call: TRBV18; clone_size: NA; d_call: TRBD1; j_call: TRBJ1-2; cdr3_nt: TGTGCCAGCTCACCTACCGGGACAGGGGCCGCCTTGGGGGGCTACACCTTC; cdr3_aa: CASSPTGTGAALGGYTF
v_call: TRBV28; clone_size: NA; d_call: TRBD1; j_call: TRBJ2-3; cdr3_nt: TGTGCCAGCGGTACACCCAAAAGGGGGCGAACAGATACGCAGTATTTT; cdr3_aa: CASGTPKRGRTDTQYF
v_call: TRBV19; clone_size: NA; d_call: NA; j_call: TRBJ1-5; cdr3_nt: TGTGCCAGTAGTATTCCGGGGGCAAGCAATCAGCCCCAGCATTTT; cdr3_aa: CASSIPGASNQPQHF
v_call: TRBV7-9; clone_size: NA; d_call: NA; j_call: TRBJ2-3; cdr3_nt: TGTGCCAGCAGCTTAGTGGATCCGTATACGCAGTATTTT; cdr3_aa: CASSLVDPYTQYF
v_call: TRBV2; clone_size: NA; d_call: NA; j_call: TRBJ1-5; cdr3_nt: TGTGCCAGCAGTCAGGGAAATCAGCCCCAGCATTTT; cdr3_aa: CASSQGNQPQHF
v_call: TRBV19; clone_size: NA; d_call: TRBD1; j_call: TRBJ2-1; cdr3_nt: TGTGCCAGTAGTTGGACAGGGGGCGGCTACAATGAGCAGTTCTTC; cdr3_aa: CASSWTGGGYNEQFF
v_call: TRBV7-2; clone_size: NA; d_call: TRBD1; j_call: TRBJ1-1; cdr3_nt: TGTGCCAGCCGATTATACAGGGGTGAAGCTTTCTTT; cdr3_aa: CASRLYRGEAFF
v_call: TRBV7-3; clone_size: NA; d_call: NA; j_call: TRBJ1-2; cdr3_nt: TGTGCCAGCAGCCCAGGTCCACCCTATGGCTACACCTTC; cdr3_aa: CASSPGPPYGYTF
v_call: TRBV28; clone_size: once; d_call: NA; j_call: TRBJ1-5; cdr3_nt: TGTGCCAGCCATACCCAGGGTCTCGGCAATCAGCCCCAGCATTTT; cdr3_aa: CASHTQGLGNQPQHF
v_call: TRBV18; clone_size: NA; d_call: TRBD1; j_call: TRBJ1-1; cdr3_nt: TGTGCCAGCTCCCCGGGACAGGGGAACCCTGAAGCTTTCTTT; cdr3_aa: CASSPGQGNPEAFF
v_call: TRBV6-1; clone_size: NA; d_call: NA; j_call: TRBJ2-2; cdr3_nt: TGTGCCAGCTGTGAGCAGGTTAGCACCGGGGAGCTGTTTTTT; cdr3_aa: CASCEQVSTGELFF
v_call: TRBV19; clone_size: once; d_call: NA; j_call: TRBJ2-1; cdr3_nt: TGTGCCAGTAGTGCGAGCCTTACCTACAATGAGCAGTTCTTC; cdr3_aa: CASSASLTYNEQFF
v_call: TRBV28; clone_size: NA; d_call: NA; j_call: TRBJ1-4; cdr3_nt: TGTGCCAGCAGTTTAGGAGGGGCGGCTAATGAAAAACTGTTTTTT; cdr3_aa: CASSLGGAANEKLFF
v_call: TRBV21-1; clone_size: NA; d_call: NA; j_call: TRBJ2-6; cdr3_nt: TGTGCCAGCAGTACACAAAGTCGGGCCAACGTCCTGACTTTC; cdr3_aa: CASSTQSRANVLTF
v_call: TRBV6-5; clone_size: NA; d_call: NA; j_call: TRBJ2-1; cdr3_nt: TGTGCCAGCAGTTACGCCCCAGGGGTAAATGAGCAGTTCTTC; cdr3_aa: CASSYAPGVNEQFF
v_call: TRBV11-2; clone_size: NA; d_call: NA; j_call: TRBJ2-7; cdr3_nt: TGTGCCAGCAGCTTGCGGTCCTACGAGCAGTACTTC; cdr3_aa: CASSLRSYEQYF
v_call: TRBV7-3; clone_size: NA; d_call: NA; j_call: TRBJ1-2; cdr3_nt: TGTGCCAGCAGCTTAGAACTAGGCTCCCATGGCTACACCTTC; cdr3_aa: CASSLELGSHGYTF
v_call: TRBV5-1; clone_size: NA; d_call: NA; j_call: TRBJ1-6; cdr3_nt: TGCGCCAGCAGGGTCGGGTATCGGGATAATTCACCCCTCCACTTT; cdr3_aa: CASRVGYRDNSPLHF
v_call: TRBV29-1; clone_size: once; d_call: NA; j_call: TRBJ2-7; cdr3_nt: TGCAGCGTTGAAGGCGGGGCTGTTAACTACGAGCAGTACTTC; cdr3_aa: CSVEGGAVNYEQYF
v_call: TRBV6-5; clone_size: few; d_call: NA; j_call: TRBJ1-6; cdr3_nt: TGTGCCAGCAGTTCACGAGGGGTTAGCTCACCCCTCCACTTT; cdr3_aa: CASSSRGVSSPLHF
v_call: TRBV7-3; clone_size: NA; d_call: TRBD1; j_call: TRBJ2-1; cdr3_nt: TGTGCCAGCAGCTCGACAGGGGCCTCCTACAATGAGCAGTTCTTC; cdr3_aa: CASSSTGASYNEQFF
v_call: TRBV27; clone_size: NA; d_call: TRBD2; j_call: TRBJ2-7; cdr3_nt: TGTGCCAGCAGTTTCGGTAGGGAGGGCGAGCAGTACTTC; cdr3_aa: CASSFGREGEQYF
v_call: TRBV4-1; clone_size: NA; d_call: NA; j_call: TRBJ1-4; cdr3_nt: TGCGCCAGCAGCCAAGTAGGAGGGGGGGATGAAAAACTGTTTTTT; cdr3_aa: CASSQVGGGDEKLFF
v_call: TRBV28; clone_size: NA; d_call: NA; j_call: TRBJ2-7; cdr3_nt: TGTGCCAGCAGCTCACCCGTGTTGGAGTCCCGTGGCGAGCAGTACTTC; cdr3_aa: CASSSPVLESRGEQYF
v_call: TRBV7-6; clone_size: NA; d_call: NA; j_call: TRBJ2-2; cdr3_nt: TGTGCCAGCAGCTCCTCTCGGGGTTCTCCGGGGGAGCTGTTTTTT; cdr3_aa: CASSSSRGSPGELFF
v_call: TRBV18; clone_size: NA; d_call: NA; j_call: TRBJ2-5; cdr3_nt: TGTGCCAGCTCACCACCCCACTTACAAGAGACCCAGTACTTC; cdr3_aa: CASSPPHLQETQYF